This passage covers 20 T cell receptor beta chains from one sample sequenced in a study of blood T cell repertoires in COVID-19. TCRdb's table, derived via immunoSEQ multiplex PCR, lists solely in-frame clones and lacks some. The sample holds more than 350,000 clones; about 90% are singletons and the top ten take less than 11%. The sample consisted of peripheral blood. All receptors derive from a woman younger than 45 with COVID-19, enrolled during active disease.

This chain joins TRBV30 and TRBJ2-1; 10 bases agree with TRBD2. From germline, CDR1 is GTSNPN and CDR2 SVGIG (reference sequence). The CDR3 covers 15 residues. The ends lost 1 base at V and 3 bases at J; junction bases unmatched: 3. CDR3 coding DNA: TGTGCCTGGAGTGGCCCTAGCGGGAGCTACAATGAGCAGTTCTTC. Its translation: CAWSGPSGSYNEQFF.

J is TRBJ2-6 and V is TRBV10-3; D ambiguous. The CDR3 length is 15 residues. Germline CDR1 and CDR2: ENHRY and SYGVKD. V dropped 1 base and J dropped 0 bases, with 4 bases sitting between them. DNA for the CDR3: TGTGCCATCAGTGAGTTGAGCTCTGGGGCCAACGTCCTGACTTTC. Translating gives CAISELSSGANVLTF.

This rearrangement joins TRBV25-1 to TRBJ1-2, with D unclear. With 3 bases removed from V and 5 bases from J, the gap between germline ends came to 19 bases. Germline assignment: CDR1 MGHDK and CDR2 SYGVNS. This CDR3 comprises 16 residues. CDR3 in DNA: TGTGCCAGCAGTGACTCGATTCGGGCGGGGTGGTATGGCTACACCTTC. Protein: CASSDSIRAGWYGYTF.

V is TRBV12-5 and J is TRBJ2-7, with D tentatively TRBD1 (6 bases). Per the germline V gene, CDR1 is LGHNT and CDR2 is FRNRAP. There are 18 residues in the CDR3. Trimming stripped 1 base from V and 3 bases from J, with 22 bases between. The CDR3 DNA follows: TGTGCTAGTGGTTTGGCCCCCCCCGTTAGAAGGGGGAACTACGAGCAGTACTTC. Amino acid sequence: CASGLAPPVRRGNYEQYF. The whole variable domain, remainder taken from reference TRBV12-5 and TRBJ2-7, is DARVTQTPRHKVTEMGQEVTMRCQPILGHNTVFWYRQTMMQGLELLAYFRNRAPLDDSGMPKDRFSAEMPDATLATLKIQPSEPRDSAVYFCASGLAPPVRRGNYEQYFGPGTRLTVT.

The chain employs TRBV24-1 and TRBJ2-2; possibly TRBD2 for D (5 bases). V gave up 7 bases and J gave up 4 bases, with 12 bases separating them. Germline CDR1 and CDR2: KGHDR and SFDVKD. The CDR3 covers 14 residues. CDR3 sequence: CATRAGRGTGELFF. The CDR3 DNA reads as TGTGCCACCAGGGCTGGACGGGGCACCGGGGAGCTGTTTTTT.

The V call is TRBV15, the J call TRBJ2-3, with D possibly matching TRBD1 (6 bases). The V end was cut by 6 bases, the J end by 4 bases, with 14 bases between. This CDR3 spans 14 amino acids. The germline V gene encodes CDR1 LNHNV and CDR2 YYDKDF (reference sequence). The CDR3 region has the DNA TGTGCCACCAGAAAGGGGGAGTCTGCAGATACGCAGTATTTT. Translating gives CATRKGESADTQYF.

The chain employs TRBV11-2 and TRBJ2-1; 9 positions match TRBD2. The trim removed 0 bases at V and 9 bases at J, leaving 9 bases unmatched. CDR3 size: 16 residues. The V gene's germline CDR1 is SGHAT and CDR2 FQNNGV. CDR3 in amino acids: CASSLDGTSWEGEQFF. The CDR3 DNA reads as TGTGCCAGCAGCTTAGACGGGACTAGCTGGGAGGGTGAGCAGTTCTTC.

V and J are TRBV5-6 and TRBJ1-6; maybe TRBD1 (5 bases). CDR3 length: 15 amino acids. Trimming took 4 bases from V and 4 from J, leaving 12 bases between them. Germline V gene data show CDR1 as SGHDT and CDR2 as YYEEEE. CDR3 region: CASSLRQKYNSPLHF. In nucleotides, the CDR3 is TGTGCCAGCAGCCTCCGACAGAAATATAATTCACCCCTCCACTTT.

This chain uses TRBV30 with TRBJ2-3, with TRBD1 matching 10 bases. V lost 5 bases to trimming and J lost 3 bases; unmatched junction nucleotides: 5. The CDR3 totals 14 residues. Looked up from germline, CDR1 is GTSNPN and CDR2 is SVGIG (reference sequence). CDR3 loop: CAWSRDRGTDTQYF. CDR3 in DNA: TGTGCCTGGTCCCGGGACAGGGGAACAGATACGCAGTATTTT.

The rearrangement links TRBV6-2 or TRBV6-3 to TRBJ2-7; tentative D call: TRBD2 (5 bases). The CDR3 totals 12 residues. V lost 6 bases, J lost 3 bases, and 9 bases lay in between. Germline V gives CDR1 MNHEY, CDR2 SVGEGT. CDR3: CASSPTIYEQYF. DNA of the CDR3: TGTGCCAGCAGCCCGACTATCTACGAGCAGTACTTC.

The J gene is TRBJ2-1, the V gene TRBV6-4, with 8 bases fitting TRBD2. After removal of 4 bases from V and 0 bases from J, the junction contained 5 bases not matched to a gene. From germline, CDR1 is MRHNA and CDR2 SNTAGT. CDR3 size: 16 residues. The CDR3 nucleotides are TGTGCCAGCAGTGGCCTAGCGGGCCGCTCCTACAATGAGCAGTTCTTC. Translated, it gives CASSGLAGRSYNEQFF.

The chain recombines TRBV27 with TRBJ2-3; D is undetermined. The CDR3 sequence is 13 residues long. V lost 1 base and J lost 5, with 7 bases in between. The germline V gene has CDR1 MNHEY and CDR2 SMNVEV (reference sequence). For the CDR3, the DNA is TGTGCCAGCAGTTTATATTTAGAAGATACGCAGTATTTT. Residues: CASSLYLEDTQYF.

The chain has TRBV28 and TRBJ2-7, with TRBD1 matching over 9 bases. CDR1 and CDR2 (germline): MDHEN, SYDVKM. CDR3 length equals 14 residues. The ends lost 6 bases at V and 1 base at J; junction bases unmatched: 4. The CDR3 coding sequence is TGTGCCAGCAGGGGGACAGGGCGTTCCTACGAGCAGTACTTC. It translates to CASRGTGRSYEQYF.

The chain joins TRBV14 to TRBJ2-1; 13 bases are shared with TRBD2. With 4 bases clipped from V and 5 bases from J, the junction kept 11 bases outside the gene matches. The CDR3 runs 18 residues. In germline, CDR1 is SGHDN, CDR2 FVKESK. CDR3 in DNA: TGTGCCAGCAGCCTTGAAGCATGGACTAGCGGGAGTCACAATGAGCAGTTCTTC. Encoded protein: CASSLEAWTSGSHNEQFF.

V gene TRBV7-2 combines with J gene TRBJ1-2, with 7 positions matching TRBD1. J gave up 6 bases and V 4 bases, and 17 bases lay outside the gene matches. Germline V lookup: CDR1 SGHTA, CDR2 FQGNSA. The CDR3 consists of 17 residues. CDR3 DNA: TGTGCCAGCAGCTGGACTACAGGGGCGTCCAGGGGTAATGGCTACACCTTC. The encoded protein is CASSWTTGASRGNGYTF.

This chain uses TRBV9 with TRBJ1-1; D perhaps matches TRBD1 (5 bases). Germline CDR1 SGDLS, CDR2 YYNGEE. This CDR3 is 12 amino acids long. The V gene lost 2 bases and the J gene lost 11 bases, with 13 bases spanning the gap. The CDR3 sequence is CASSVEGNRAFF. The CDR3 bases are TGTGCCAGCAGCGTGGAAGGAAACAGGGCTTTCTTT. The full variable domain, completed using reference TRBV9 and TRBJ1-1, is DSGVTQTPKHLITATGQRVTLRCSPRSGDLSVYWYQQSLDQGLQFLIQYYNGEERAKGNILERFSAQQFPDLHSELNLSSLELGDSALYFCASSVEGNRAFFGQGTRLTVV.

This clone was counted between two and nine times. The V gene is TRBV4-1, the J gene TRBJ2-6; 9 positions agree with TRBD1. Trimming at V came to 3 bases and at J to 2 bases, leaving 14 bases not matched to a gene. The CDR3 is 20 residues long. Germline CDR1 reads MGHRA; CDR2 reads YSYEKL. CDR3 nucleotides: TGCGCCAGCAGCCACATCGCTGCGGGACAGGGTTCAACTGGGGCCAACGTCCTGACTTTC. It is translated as CASSHIAAGQGSTGANVLTF.

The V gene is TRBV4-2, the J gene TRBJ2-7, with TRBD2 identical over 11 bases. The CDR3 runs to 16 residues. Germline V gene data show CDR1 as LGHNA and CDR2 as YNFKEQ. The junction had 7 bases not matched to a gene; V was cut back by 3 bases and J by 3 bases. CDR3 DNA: TGTGCCAGCAGCCAGGAACTAGCGGGAGTTAACTACGAGCAGTACTTC. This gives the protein CASSQELAGVNYEQYF.

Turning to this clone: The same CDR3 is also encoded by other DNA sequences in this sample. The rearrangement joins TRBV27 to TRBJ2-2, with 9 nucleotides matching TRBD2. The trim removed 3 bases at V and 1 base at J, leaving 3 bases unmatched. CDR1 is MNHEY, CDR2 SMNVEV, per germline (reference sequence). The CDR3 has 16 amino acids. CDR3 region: CASSFGLAKNTGELFF. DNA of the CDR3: TGTGCCAGCAGTTTCGGACTAGCGAAGAACACCGGGGAGCTGTTTTTT.

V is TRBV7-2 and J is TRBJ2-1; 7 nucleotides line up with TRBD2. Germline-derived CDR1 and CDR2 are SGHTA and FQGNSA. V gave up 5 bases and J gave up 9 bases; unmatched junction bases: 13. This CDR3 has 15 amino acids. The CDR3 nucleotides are TGTGCCAGCAGCCGCTTAGGGGCGGGAGATGGTGAGCAGTTCTTC. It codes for CASSRLGAGDGEQFF. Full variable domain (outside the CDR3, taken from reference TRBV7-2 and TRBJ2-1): GAGVSQSPSNKVTEKGKDVELRCDPISGHTALYWYRQSLGQGLEFLIYFQGNSAPDKSGLPSDRFSAERTGGSVSTLTIQRTQQEDSAVYLCASSRLGAGDGEQFFGPGTRLTVL.